This T cell receptor (beta chain) was found in a study of regulatory T cells in long-lasting Graves disease. The germline CDR1 and CDR2 sequences are SGHRS and YFSETQ. Trimming took 5 bases from V and 0 from J, leaving 9 bases between them. The CDR3 loop spans 15 amino acids. Sample time point: persistent/refractory GD, antithyroid drugs over 5 years with positive TRAb. PBMC RNA served as the TCR library source. Graves' disease diagnosis was established per American Thyroid Association guidelines. This clonotype was seen at least ten times. The antigen remains unidentified. Study-level findings and limits: Graves' patients with persistent disease showed TCR diversity lower than patients newly diagnosed. TRBV28, TRBJ1-2 and TRBJ2-5 were segments that persistent disease favored. Analyses excluded thyroid tissue, covering peripheral blood alone.

The TCR beta library used iRepertoire HTBI primers with Arm-PCR amplification of CDR3. TCRdb independently ran MiXCR on the multiplex PCR reads; one entry per CDR3 protein. The table has over 250,000 distinct CDR3 sequences, 22% seen once. The specimen comprised peripheral blood mononuclear cells (PBMCs), sampled when the disease was refractory, from a patient treated with antithyroid drugs. This rearrangement joins TRBV5-1 to TRBJ2-6; D gene ambiguous. This sequence was found in a female donor with Graves disease. CDR3 DNA sequence: TGCGCCAGCAGGATGGCGCCCTCTGGGGCCAACGTCCTGACTTTC. Residues: CASRMAPSGANVLTF.